This TCR beta chain was captured by sequencing in a study of T cell repertoires in cytomegalovirus infection. Turning to the study itself: Public TCR beta signature analysis indicated the presence of both CMV infection and matching HLA type.

Study results and caveats: The ex vivo response was dominated by HLA-C-restricted CMV-specific TCR beta clonotypes.

The ends were cut back, 6 bases at V and 0 bases at J, with 14 bases in the middle. The CDR3 is made up of 16 amino acids. Remarks on this clonotype: Antigen specificity is unknown.

TCRdb reanalysed the reads using MiXCR and keeps one entry per CDR3 protein. The data hold 310,000 or so distinct CDR3 sequences, with 25% observed a single time. The sequences come from cultured PBMCs, collected from culture after CMV antigen stimulation. The TCR was taken from a human donor in good health (CMV status not recorded). Some clones in this sample may be carry-over from other donors' samples. The chain carries TRBV12-3 or TRBV12-4 and TRBJ2-2, with D possibly called TRBD1 or TRBD2 (6 bases each). The CDR3 here is CASRGGYRTNTGELFF. Here the CDR3 DNA reads TGTGCCAGCAGAGGGGGGTACAGGACGAACACCGGGGAGCTGTTTTTT.